A single sample gave rise to the 22 T cell receptor beta chains below, sequenced in a study of T-cell reconstitution after alpha-beta-depleted transplantation in children (dated by TCRdb to between 2015 and 2016). The protocol used for the library was PCR. The sequencer listed for this sample is Illumina HiSeq 2500. To normalize quantification of the TCRbeta repertoire, the TCR libraries were built with molecular barcoding that relied on unique molecular identifiers. TCRdb redid the processing of the public reads, applying fastp at Q25 and MiXCR, and retained in-frame beta chains. CDR3 protein duplicates are merged, each entry listing the most common genes and DNA. This sample is represented by about 270,000 distinct CDR3 sequences; over 8% of them were singletons. Together, the top ten hold 10% of the sample. Sequences were derived from PBMCs from the stem cell graft donor, sampled from the stem cell graft. These receptors all come from a human donor who donated a stem cell graft to a child with SCID.

This clonotype was counted between two and nine times. This sequence joins TRBV6-5 and TRBJ2-2; D remains unclear. From germline, CDR1 is MNHEY and CDR2 SVGAGI. The CDR3 consists of 14 residues. Trimming took off 2 bases at V and 2 bases at J, with 6 bases between the two ends. The CDR3 sequence: CASSYGVNTGELFF. The DNA of the CDR3 is TGTGCCAGCAGTTACGGAGTAAACACCGGGGAGCTGTTTTTT.

This clonotype was counted only a few times. The genes are TRBV2 and TRBJ2-3, with D hard to call. The CDR3 sequence is 14 residues long. V was shortened by 1 base and J by 8 bases, with 13 bases between the two germline ends. In germline, CDR1 is SNHLY, CDR2 FYNNEI. The CDR3 DNA follows: TGTGCCAGCAGTGAAGGAAGGCACATCGGTACGCAGTATTTT. It translates to CASSEGRHIGTQYF.

This sequence joins TRBV5-1 and TRBJ1-1, with 7 bases that match TRBD1. CDR1 and CDR2 (germline): SGHRS, YFSETQ. This CDR3 comprises 16 residues. The V and J ends lost 3 bases and 5 bases, in that order; junction bases with no gene match: 13. Written as DNA, the CDR3 is TGCGCCAGCAGCTACGGGTCTGGGACAGTAACAACTGAAGCTTTCTTT. Translating gives CASSYGSGTVTTEAFF.

This clonotype has only a few counts. The CDR3 loop is CASSYSRVGNTEAFF. The CDR3 bases are TGTGCCAGCAGTTACTCCAGGGTCGGAAACACTGAAGCTTTCTTT. The chain carries TRBV6-6 and TRBJ1-1, with D possibly being TRBD1 (5 bases). V lost 0 bases and J 2 bases, leaving 10 bases between the germline ends. This CDR3 has 15 residues. Germline loops: CDR1 MNHNY, CDR2 SVGAGI (reference sequence).

This clonotype was seen only a few times. V gene TRBV20-1 combines with J gene TRBJ2-7; the D is unclear. This CDR3 is built from 13 residues. CDR1 and CDR2 (germline): DFQATT, SNEGSKA (reference sequence). V gave up 1 base and J gave up 4 bases, with 11 bases separating them. The CDR3 loop reads CSARAAGWYEQYF. The CDR3 coding sequence is TGCAGTGCTAGAGCGGCAGGCTGGTACGAGCAGTACTTC.

This clonotype was seen repeatedly, ten times or more. The chain combines TRBV6-2 or TRBV6-3 with TRBJ1-5; D unclear. Trimming took off 8 bases at V and 4 bases at J, with 21 bases between the two ends. CDR1 and CDR2 (germline): MNHEY, SVGEGT. This CDR3 has 16 amino acids. This chain's CDR3 is CASQTAGRERNQPQHF. The CDR3, as DNA: TGTGCCAGCCAAACAGCGGGTCGGGAGAGAAATCAGCCCCAGCATTTT.

This clonotype was seen many times. The chain employs TRBV7-9 and TRBJ1-3; tentatively, D is TRBD1 (5 bases). Looked up from germline, CDR1 is SEHNR and CDR2 is FQNEAQ (reference sequence). The CDR3 has 15 residues. Between the trimmed V and J ends, which lost 4 bases and 1 base, there was a span of 11 bases. CDR3 nucleotides: TGTGCCAGCAGCTCGTCAGGGCCGTCTGGAAACACCATATATTTT. As protein: CASSSSGPSGNTIYF.

This clonotype was detected ten times or more. The chain combines TRBV18 with TRBJ2-3; D uncertain. Germline values: CDR1 KGHSH, CDR2 LQKENI. Trimming cost V 2 bases and J 3 bases, with 9 bases left between them. The CDR3 contains 14 residues. The CDR3 here is CASSPGMGTDTQYF. In nucleotides, the CDR3 is TGTGCCAGCTCACCAGGGATGGGGACAGATACGCAGTATTTT.

V and J are TRBV5-6 and TRBJ2-2; TRBD2 matches 8 bases. The V gene end was trimmed by 3 bases and the J gene end by 5 bases; junction bases not matched to a gene: 18. CDR3 size: 19 residues. CDR1 is SGHDT, CDR2 YYEEEE, per germline. This CDR3 is CASSSRWAGGEGYTGELFF. CDR3 coding DNA: TGTGCCAGCAGCTCGAGGTGGGCGGGGGGCGAAGGATATACCGGGGAGCTGTTTTTT.

Many counts were recorded for this clonotype. The gene calls are TRBV9 and TRBJ2-7, with D possibly TRBD1 on 5 matching bases. V was shortened by 1 base and J by 0 bases, with 8 bases between the two germline ends. The CDR3 runs 14 residues. CDR1 SGDLS and CDR2 YYNGEE come from the germline V gene. CDR3 amino acids: CASSVQGSSYEQYF. Written as DNA, the CDR3 is TGTGCCAGCAGCGTACAGGGAAGCTCCTACGAGCAGTACTTC.

This clonotype was counted between two and nine times. The genes are TRBV20-1 and TRBJ2-7; 8 bases line up with TRBD2. Germline V gives CDR1 DFQATT, CDR2 SNEGSKA (reference sequence). Unmatched junction bases numbered 8, after V lost 0 bases and J lost 7 bases. The CDR3 runs 14 residues. This CDR3 reads CSARDRGGNWEQYF. CDR3 DNA: TGCAGTGCTAGAGATCGGGGGGGGAATTGGGAGCAGTACTTC.

This clonotype was seen a handful of times. The CDR3 region is CASSEAGTGMAEAFF. CDR3 nucleotides: TGTGCCAGCAGTGAAGCTGGGACAGGGATGGCTGAAGCTTTCTTT. The gene calls are TRBV2 and TRBJ1-1, with 9 bases matching TRBD1. V was pared by 0 bases and J by 6 bases, with 5 bases of the junction left unmatched. The CDR3 covers 15 residues. The germline V gene encodes CDR1 SNHLY and CDR2 FYNNEI.

This clonotype was detected only a few times. The V call is TRBV5-5, the J call TRBJ2-1, with 7 positions matching TRBD1. The ends lost 3 bases at V and 6 bases at J; junction bases unmatched: 12. Per germline, CDR1 SGHKS and CDR2 YYEKEE (reference sequence). The CDR3 length is 16 residues. Here the CDR3 DNA reads TGTGCCAGCAGCTCCATACGACAGGCAGGGGGCAATGAGCAGTTCTTC. Amino acids: CASSSIRQAGGNEQFF. Using reference TRBV5-5 and TRBJ2-1 for the parts outside the CDR3, the full variable domain is DAGVTQSPTHLIKTRGQQVTLRCSPISGHKSVSWYQQVLGQGPQFIFQYYEKEERGRGNFPDRFSARQFPNYSSELNVNALLLGDSALYLCASSSIRQAGGNEQFFGPGTRLTVL.

This clonotype was counted only a few times. The chain joins TRBV3-1 to TRBJ2-5, with D possibly TRBD1 on 6 matching bases. The CDR3 totals 14 residues. V was clipped by 2 bases and J by 5 bases, with 12 bases between them. Germline values: CDR1 LGHDT, CDR2 YNNKEL (reference sequence). The CDR3 loop is CASSQRDTQETQYF. CDR3 bases: TGTGCCAGCAGCCAACGGGACACCCAGGAGACCCAGTACTTC.

This clonotype was counted only a few times. V gene TRBV29-1 combines with J gene TRBJ1-1; D gene unclear. The CDR3 totals 10 residues. The V end was cut by 4 bases, the J end by 8 bases, with 8 bases between. Germline CDR1 is SQVTM and CDR2 is ANQGSEA. The CDR3 DNA sequence: TGCAGCGTTGGCCATGACGAAGCTTTCTTT. Its translation: CSVGHDEAFF.

This clonotype was seen only a few times. The V gene is TRBV5-1, the J gene TRBJ1-2, with 9 bases aligning to TRBD1. Germline assignment: CDR1 SGHRS and CDR2 YFSETQ. V lost 3 bases, J lost 3 bases, and 6 bases stayed unmatched. The CDR3 totals 15 residues. In DNA form, the CDR3 reads TGCGCCAGCAGCTCTGGGACAGGGCTGTACTATGGCTACACCTTC. This codes for CASSSGTGLYYGYTF.

The chain joins TRBV18 to TRBJ2-3; D may be TRBD2 (6 bases). Germline CDR1 KGHSH, CDR2 LQKENI. This CDR3 is 14 amino acids long. The V gene lost 0 bases and the J gene lost 9 bases, with 13 bases spanning the gap. CDR3 protein: CASSPPGGTGTQYF. The CDR3 nucleotides read TGTGCCAGCTCACCACCGGGGGGAACGGGCACGCAGTATTTT. The whole variable domain, filled in from reference TRBV18 and TRBJ2-3, reads NAGVMQNPRHLVRRRGQEARLRCSPMKGHSHVYWYRQLPEEGLKFMVYLQKENIIDESGMPKERFSAEFPKEGPSILRIQQVVRGDSAAYFCASSPPGGTGTQYFGPGTRLTVL.

This clonotype was detected a few times. The chain links TRBV3-1 to TRBJ1-6, with 7 bases aligning to TRBD1. V dropped 6 bases and J dropped 7; count of bases not matched to a gene: 6. The germline V gene encodes CDR1 LGHDT and CDR2 YNNKEL (reference sequence). This CDR3 is built from 14 residues. CDR3 sequence: CASRPDRANSPLHF. The CDR3 nucleotides are TGTGCCAGCAGACCCGACAGGGCCAATTCACCCCTCCACTTT.

This clonotype was counted only a few times. CDR3 protein: CASSSGTSFSYEQYF. Written as DNA, the CDR3 is TGTGCCAGCAGTTCCGGGACTAGCTTTTCCTACGAGCAGTACTTC. V usage is TRBV6-5 and J usage is TRBJ2-7; TRBD2 matches at 9 bases. After removal of 4 bases from V and 1 base from J, the junction contained 5 bases not matched to a gene. There are 15 residues in the CDR3. Germline V CDR1 and CDR2: MNHEY, SVGAGI.

This CDR3 reads CASSQTDGRVDTQYF. In nucleotides, the CDR3 is TGTGCCAGCAGCCAAACCGACGGGCGCGTAGATACGCAGTATTTT. The chain links TRBV3-1 to TRBJ2-3; D gene uncertain. Per the germline V gene, CDR1 is LGHDT and CDR2 is YNNKEL (reference sequence). The CDR3 extends over 15 amino acids. V gave up 2 bases and J gave up 5 bases, with 14 bases separating them.

The table lists this clonotype with a few counts. The chain has TRBV4-2 and TRBJ1-1, with D possibly TRBD1 on 5 matching bases. Between the trimmed V and J ends, which lost 2 bases and 1 base, there was a span of 11 bases. The CDR3 contains 15 residues. Germline V gene lookup returns CDR1 LGHNA and CDR2 YNFKEQ. The CDR3 loop is CASSQRLGGNTEAFF. In DNA, the CDR3 is TGTGCCAGCAGCCAAAGGCTGGGGGGGAACACTGAAGCTTTCTTT.

Details on this clonotype: Mismatch with germline at one junction end may stem from a read error. This chain uses TRBV7-3 with TRBJ2-1; maybe TRBD2 (7 bases). Germline CDR1 and CDR2: SGHTA and FQGTGA. This CDR3 region has 14 residues. The CDR3 spells CASSPSGGGNEQLF. CDR3 DNA sequence: TGTGCCAGCAGCCCCTCGGGCGGGGGCAATGAGCAGCTCTTC. Together with reference TRBV7-3 and TRBJ2-1, the CDR3 gives the full variable domain: GAGVSQTPSNKVTEKGKYVELRCDPISGHTALYWYRQSLGQGPEFLIYFQGTGAADDSGLPNDRFFAVRPEGSVSTLKIQRTERGDSAVYLCASSPSGGGNEQLFGPGTRLTVL.